The 10 T cell receptor beta chains given below trace back to one sample, sequenced in a study of OX40 agonist ivuxolimab in advanced cancers. Data came from immunoSEQ multiplex PCR; TCRdb stores just in-frame clones and leaves some out. Of about 34,000 clones in the sample, nearly 95% are singletons; the top ten hold around 4.2%. The material sequenced was CD4+ or CD8+ T cells sorted from blood, taken in a trial of the OX40 agonist ivuxolimab. These receptors all come from an adult with an advanced solid tumor such as melanoma, head and neck, liver or kidney cancer.

The chain recombines TRBV7-2 with TRBJ1-5; D perhaps matches TRBD1 (5 bases). Germline-derived CDR1 and CDR2 are SGHTA and FQGNSA. Between the trimmed V and J ends, which lost 1 base and 3 bases, there was a span of 10 bases. The CDR3 is 15 amino acids. The CDR3 sequence is CASSLGDGLNQPQHF. The CDR3 DNA reads as TGTGCCAGCAGCTTAGGGGACGGACTCAATCAGCCCCAGCATTTT.

This chain uses TRBV27 with TRBJ2-2; D gene ambiguous. CDR3 length equals 14 residues. Germline values: CDR1 MNHEY, CDR2 SMNVEV (reference sequence). V was clipped by 5 bases and J by 1 base, with 8 bases between them. The CDR3 bases are TGTGCCAGCAGTCGAAAGTTGAACACCGGGGAGCTGTTTTTT. Translating it yields CASSRKLNTGELFF.

This chain connects TRBV5-1 to TRBJ1-1, with D perhaps matching TRBD1 (6 bases). The length of the CDR3 is 13 residues. CDR1 SGHRS and CDR2 YFSETQ come from the germline V gene. Trimming stripped 4 bases from V and 3 bases from J, with 10 bases between. CDR3 loop: CASSQGRDTEAFF. The CDR3 DNA sequence: TGCGCCAGCAGCCAGGGGCGGGACACTGAAGCTTTCTTT.

The chain recombines TRBV5-1 with TRBJ1-1; 9 bases map to TRBD1. Trimming cost V 4 bases and J 2 bases; bases outside gene matches: 3. Germline loops: CDR1 SGHRS, CDR2 YFSETQ. CDR3 length: 14 amino acids. The CDR3 is CASSATGGNTEAFF. The CDR3 nucleotides are TGCGCCAGCAGCGCGACAGGGGGAAACACTGAAGCTTTCTTT.

The J gene is TRBJ2-2, the V gene TRBV7-3; TRBD1 matches 7 bases. Germline V gene data show CDR1 as SGHTA and CDR2 as FQGTGA. J was trimmed by 5 bases and V by 5 bases; bases with no gene match: 5. The CDR3 is 14 amino acids. The CDR3 nucleotides are TGTGCCAGCAGCGAGGGGGCGCAAACCGGGGAGCTGTTTTTT. The encoded protein is CASSEGAQTGELFF.

The chain uses TRBV7-2 and TRBJ1-2, with D perhaps TRBD1 (6 bases). Between the trimmed V and J ends, which lost 5 bases and 2 bases, there was a span of 12 bases. The germline V gene has CDR1 SGHTA and CDR2 FQGNSA. The CDR3 loop spans 14 amino acids. The CDR3 reads CASSPRTANYGYTF. Written as DNA, the CDR3 is TGTGCCAGCAGCCCAAGGACAGCCAACTATGGCTACACCTTC.

Details on this clone: A junction end diverges from the germline sequence, so it may reflect a read error. This sequence joins TRBV6-1 and TRBJ2-6; D is possibly TRBD1 (5 bases). CDR3 length: 15 residues. The germline gives CDR1 MNHNS, CDR2 SASEGT. CDR3 region: CASSVRRSGASVLTF. The CDR3 nucleotides read TGTGCCAGCAGTGTTAGAAGATCTGGGGCCAGCGTCCTGACTTTC.

The chain links TRBV28 to TRBJ1-5; a weak D match, TRBD1 (5 bases). V lost 8 bases to trimming and J lost 4 bases, with 15 bases between them. Germline CDR1 MDHEN, CDR2 SYDVKM. This CDR3 has 14 amino acids. CDR3 nucleotide sequence: TGTGCCAGCTCCATCGGGACCTTAAATCAGCCCCAGCATTTT. Its translation: CASSIGTLNQPQHF.

The V gene is TRBV6-1, the J gene TRBJ1-5; D gene ambiguous. The CDR3 has 12 residues. The germline gives CDR1 MNHNS, CDR2 SASEGT. Deletions cut 3 bases from V and 5 bases from J, with 5 bases between. The DNA of the CDR3 is TGTGCCAGCAGTGACGGGGATCAGCCCCAGCATTTT. It is translated as CASSDGDQPQHF.

This sequence joins TRBV10-3 and TRBJ1-2; D not resolved. CDR3 length: 13 residues. V was clipped by 6 bases and J by 1 base, with 9 bases between them. From germline, CDR1 is ENHRY and CDR2 SYGVKD. As DNA, the CDR3 is TGTGCCATCAGCCTCGGGATTAACTATGGCTACACCTTC. Protein product: CAISLGINYGYTF.